This TCR beta chain originates from a study of glioma-infiltrating T cells after dendritic cell vaccination. Of note for this clone: Its target is unknown.

Documented time point: after dendritic cell vaccination, including at tumor progression/relapse. PBMC sampling occurred before vaccination, two weeks after the third dose, and at progression. Up to about 2 ug genomic DNA was used for TCRB CDR3 amplification. Repertoires were generated with immunoSEQ multiplex PCR, while TCRdb's copy carries only in-frame clones and drops some. The sample includes 100,000 to 120,000 clones, about 90% seen only once; the top ten take 2.7%. Findings of the study overall: Higher TCR clonality did not directly relate to longer survival. Estimated pretreatment TIL content predicted outcome after dendritic cell vaccination.

The source is a human donor with glioblastoma. Here the sequenced sample was blood, taken after dendritic cell vaccination.

Here the CDR3 reads CASSVLQGVAYEQYF. The CDR3 coding sequence is TGTGCCAGCAGCGTTTTACAGGGGGTTGCCTACGAGCAGTACTTC. The chain recombines TRBV9 with TRBJ2-7; 8 bases align to TRBD1. Trimming removed 2 bases from V and 2 bases from J; junction bases left unmatched: 6. This CDR3 is 15 amino acids long. From germline, CDR1 is SGDLS and CDR2 YYNGEE.